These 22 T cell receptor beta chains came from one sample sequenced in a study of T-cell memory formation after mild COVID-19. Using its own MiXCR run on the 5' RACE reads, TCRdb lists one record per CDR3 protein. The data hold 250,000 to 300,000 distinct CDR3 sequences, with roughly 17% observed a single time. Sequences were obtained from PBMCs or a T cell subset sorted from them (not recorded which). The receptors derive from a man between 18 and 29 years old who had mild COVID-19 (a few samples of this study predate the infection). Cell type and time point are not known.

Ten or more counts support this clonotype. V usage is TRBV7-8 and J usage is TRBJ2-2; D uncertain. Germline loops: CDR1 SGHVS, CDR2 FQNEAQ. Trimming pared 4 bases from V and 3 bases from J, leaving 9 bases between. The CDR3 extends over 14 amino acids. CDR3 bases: TGTGCCAGCAGCTCTCGGGTCGACACCGGGGAGCTGTTTTTT. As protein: CASSSRVDTGELFF.

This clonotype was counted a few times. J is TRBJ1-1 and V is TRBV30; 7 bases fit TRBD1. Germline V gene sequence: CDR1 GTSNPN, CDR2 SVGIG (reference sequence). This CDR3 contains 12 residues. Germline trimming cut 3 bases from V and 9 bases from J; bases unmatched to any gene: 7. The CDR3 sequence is CAWSAQGGKAFF. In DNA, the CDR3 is TGTGCCTGGAGCGCGCAGGGGGGAAAAGCTTTCTTT.

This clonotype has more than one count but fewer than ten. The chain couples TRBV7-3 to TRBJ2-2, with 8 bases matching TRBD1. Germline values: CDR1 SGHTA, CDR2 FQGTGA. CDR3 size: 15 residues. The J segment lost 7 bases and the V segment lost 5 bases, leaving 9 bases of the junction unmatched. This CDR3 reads CASSPRTGINGELFF. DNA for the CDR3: TGTGCCAGCAGCCCAAGGACAGGGATCAACGGGGAGCTGTTTTTT.

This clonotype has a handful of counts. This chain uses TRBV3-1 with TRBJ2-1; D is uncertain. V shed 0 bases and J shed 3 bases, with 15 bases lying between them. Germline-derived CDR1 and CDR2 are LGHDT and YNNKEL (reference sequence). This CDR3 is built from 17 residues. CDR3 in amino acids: CASSQDGSRAHYNEQFF. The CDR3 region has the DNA TGTGCCAGCAGCCAAGATGGATCCCGAGCCCACTACAATGAGCAGTTCTTC.

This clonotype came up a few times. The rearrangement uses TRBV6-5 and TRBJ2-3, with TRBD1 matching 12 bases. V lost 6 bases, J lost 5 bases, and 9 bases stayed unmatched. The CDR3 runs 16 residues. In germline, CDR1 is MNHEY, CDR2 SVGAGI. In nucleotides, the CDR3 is TGTGCCAGCAGCCTTGCGCGGGACAGGGGGCGAGATACGCAGTATTTT. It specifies CASSLARDRGRDTQYF.

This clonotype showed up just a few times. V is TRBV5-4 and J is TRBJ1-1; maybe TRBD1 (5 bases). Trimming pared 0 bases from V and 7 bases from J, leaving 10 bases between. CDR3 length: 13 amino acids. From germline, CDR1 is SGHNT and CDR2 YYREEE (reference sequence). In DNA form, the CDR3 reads TGTGCCAGCAGCTTGGCCGGGGGTGGTGAAGCTTTCTTT. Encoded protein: CASSLAGGGEAFF.

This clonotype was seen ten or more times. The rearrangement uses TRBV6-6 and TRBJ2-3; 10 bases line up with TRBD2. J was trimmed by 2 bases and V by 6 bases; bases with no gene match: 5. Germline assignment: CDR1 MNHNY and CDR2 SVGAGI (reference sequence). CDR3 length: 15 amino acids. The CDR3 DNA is TGTGCCAGCAGCCTGGGACTAGCGAACACAGATACGCAGTATTTT. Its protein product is CASSLGLANTDTQYF.

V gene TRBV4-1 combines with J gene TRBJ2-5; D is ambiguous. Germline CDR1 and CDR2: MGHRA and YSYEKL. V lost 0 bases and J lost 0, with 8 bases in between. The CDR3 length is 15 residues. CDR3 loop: CASSQEDADQETQYF. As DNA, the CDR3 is TGCGCCAGCAGCCAAGAGGACGCAGACCAAGAGACCCAGTACTTC.

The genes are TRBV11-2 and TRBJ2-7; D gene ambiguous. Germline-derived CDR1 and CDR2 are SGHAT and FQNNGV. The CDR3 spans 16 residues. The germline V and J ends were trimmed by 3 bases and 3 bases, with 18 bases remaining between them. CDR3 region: CASSFGLGQAHYEQYF. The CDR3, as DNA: TGTGCCAGCAGCTTTGGTCTGGGCCAGGCTCACTACGAGCAGTACTTC.

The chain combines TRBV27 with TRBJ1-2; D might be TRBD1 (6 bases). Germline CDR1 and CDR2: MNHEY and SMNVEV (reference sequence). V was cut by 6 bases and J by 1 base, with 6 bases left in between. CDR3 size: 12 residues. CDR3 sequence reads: CASRDSNYGYTF. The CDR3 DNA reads TGTGCCAGCAGGGACAGTAACTATGGCTACACCTTC.

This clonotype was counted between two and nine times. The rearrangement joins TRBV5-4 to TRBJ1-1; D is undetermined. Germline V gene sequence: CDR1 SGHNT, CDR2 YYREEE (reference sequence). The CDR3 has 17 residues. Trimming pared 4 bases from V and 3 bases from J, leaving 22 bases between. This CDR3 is CASSQSYQRASDTEAFF. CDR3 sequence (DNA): TGTGCCAGCAGCCAGAGCTACCAAAGGGCTTCGGACACTGAAGCTTTCTTT.

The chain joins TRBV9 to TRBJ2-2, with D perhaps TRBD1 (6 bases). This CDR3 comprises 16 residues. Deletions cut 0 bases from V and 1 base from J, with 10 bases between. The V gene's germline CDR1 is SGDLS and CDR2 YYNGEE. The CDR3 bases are TGTGCCAGCAGCGTAGGGTGGGGGCTGAACACCGGGGAGCTGTTTTTT. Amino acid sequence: CASSVGWGLNTGELFF.

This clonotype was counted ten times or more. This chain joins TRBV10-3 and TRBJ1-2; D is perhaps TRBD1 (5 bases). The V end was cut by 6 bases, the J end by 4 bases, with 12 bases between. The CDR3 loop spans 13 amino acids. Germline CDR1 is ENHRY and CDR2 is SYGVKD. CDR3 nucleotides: TGTGCCATCAGCGGGGACGGGTTCTATGGCTACACCTTC. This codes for CAISGDGFYGYTF.

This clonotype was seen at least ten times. For the CDR3, the DNA is TGTGCCAGCAGCTTAGGTTGGGGAAAAAATGAAAAACTGTTTTTT. Protein: CASSLGWGKNEKLFF. The V and J genes are TRBV7-2 and TRBJ1-4; D is ambiguous. V was pared by 1 base and J by 5 bases, with 11 bases between. This CDR3 has 15 residues. The germline V gene has CDR1 SGHTA and CDR2 FQGNSA.

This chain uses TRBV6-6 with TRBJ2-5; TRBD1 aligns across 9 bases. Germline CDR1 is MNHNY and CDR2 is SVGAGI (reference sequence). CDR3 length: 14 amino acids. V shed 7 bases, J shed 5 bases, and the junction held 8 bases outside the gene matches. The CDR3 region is CASISTGGEETQYF. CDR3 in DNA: TGTGCCAGCATCTCGACAGGGGGGGAGGAGACCCAGTACTTC.

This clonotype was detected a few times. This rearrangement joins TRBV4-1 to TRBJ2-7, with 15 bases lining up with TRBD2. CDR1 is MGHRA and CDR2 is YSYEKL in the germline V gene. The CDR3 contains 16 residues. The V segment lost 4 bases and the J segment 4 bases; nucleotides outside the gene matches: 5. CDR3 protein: CASSPGTSGGIYEQYF. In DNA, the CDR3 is TGCGCCAGCAGCCCCGGGACTAGCGGGGGGATTTACGAGCAGTACTTC.

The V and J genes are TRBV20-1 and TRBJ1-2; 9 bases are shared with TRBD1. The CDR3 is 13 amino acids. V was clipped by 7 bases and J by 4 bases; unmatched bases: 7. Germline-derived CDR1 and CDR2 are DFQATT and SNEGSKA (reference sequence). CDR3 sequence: CSGDRAFLYGYTF. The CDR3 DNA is TGCAGTGGGGACAGGGCTTTTCTCTATGGCTACACCTTC.

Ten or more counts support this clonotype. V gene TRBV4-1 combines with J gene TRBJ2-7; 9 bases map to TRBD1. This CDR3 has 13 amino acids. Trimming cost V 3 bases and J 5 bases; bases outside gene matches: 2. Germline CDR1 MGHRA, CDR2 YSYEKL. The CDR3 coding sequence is TGCGCCAGCAGCCAGAGACAGGGGGACGAGCAGTACGTC. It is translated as CASSQRQGDEQYV.

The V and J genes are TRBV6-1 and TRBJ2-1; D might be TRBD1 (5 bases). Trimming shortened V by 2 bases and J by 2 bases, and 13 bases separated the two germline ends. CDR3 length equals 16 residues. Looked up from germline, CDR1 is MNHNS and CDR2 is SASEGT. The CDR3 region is CASSENWLGPYNEQFF. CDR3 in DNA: TGTGCCAGCAGTGAAAATTGGCTGGGGCCCTACAATGAGCAGTTCTTC.

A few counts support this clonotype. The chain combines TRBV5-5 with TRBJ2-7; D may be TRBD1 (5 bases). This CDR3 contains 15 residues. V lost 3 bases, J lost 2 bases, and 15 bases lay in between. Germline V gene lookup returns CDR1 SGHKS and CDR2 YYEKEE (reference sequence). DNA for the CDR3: TGTGCCAGCAGCTCCGACAGCTTCACTCCCTACGAGCAGTACGTC. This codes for CASSSDSFTPYEQYV.

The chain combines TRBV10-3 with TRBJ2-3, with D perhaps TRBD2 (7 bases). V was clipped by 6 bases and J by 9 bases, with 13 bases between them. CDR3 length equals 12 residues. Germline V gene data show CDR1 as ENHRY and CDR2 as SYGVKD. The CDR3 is CAIRGGTLTQYF. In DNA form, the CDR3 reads TGTGCCATCAGGGGGGGGACATTGACGCAGTATTTT.

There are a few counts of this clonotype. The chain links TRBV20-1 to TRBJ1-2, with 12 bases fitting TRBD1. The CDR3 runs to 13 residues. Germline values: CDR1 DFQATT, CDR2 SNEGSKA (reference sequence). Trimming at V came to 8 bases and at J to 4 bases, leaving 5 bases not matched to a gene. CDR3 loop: CSTGTGGAYGYTF. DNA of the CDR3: TGCAGTACCGGGACAGGGGGCGCCTATGGCTACACCTTC.